This TCR beta chain was identified in a study of neoadjuvant nivolumab and ipilimumab in lung cancer. Looking at the study overall: Patients got nivolumab 3 mg/kg on days 1, 15 and 29; combination added ipilimumab 1 mg/kg day 1.

The assay was immunoSEQ multiplex PCR, and TCRdb's table has in-frame clones only and misses some. The table lists around 10,000 clones, roughly four fifths of them singletons. Regarding this clone: Its antigen is currently unknown.

V was pared by 5 bases and J by 1 base, with 9 bases between. CDR1 is SGDLS, CDR2 YYNGEE, per germline. The CDR3 extends over 14 amino acids. Overall study findings and caveats: TCR sequencing covered a small number of samples. Pathologic regression was not significantly tied to TCR clonality.

The chain carries TRBV9 and TRBJ2-2; D ambiguous. The sequence was obtained from an adult with non-small cell lung cancer. The material sequenced was peripheral blood, taken before neoadjuvant nivolumab, alone or with ipilimumab. The CDR3, as DNA: TGTGCCAGCAGTTTTAGTGGGAACACCGGGGAGCTGTTTTTT. Its translation: CASSFSGNTGELFF. The complete variable domain, with remaining parts taken from reference TRBV9 and TRBJ2-2, reads DSGVTQTPKHLITATGQRVTLRCSPRSGDLSVYWYQQSLDQGLQFLIQYYNGEERAKGNILERFSAQQFPDLHSELNLSSLELGDSALYFCASSFSGNTGELFFGEGSRLTVL.